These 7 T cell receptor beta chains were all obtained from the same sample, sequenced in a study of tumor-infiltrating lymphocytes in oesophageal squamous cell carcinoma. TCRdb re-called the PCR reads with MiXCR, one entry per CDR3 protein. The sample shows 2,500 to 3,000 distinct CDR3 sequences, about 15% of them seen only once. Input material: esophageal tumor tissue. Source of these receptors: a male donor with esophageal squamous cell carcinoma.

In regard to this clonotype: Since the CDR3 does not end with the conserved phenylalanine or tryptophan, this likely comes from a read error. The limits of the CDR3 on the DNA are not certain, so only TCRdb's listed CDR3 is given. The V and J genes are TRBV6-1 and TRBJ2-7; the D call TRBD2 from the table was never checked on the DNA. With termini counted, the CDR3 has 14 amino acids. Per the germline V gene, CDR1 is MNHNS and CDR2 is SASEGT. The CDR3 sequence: CASSEVGSGYTFGS.

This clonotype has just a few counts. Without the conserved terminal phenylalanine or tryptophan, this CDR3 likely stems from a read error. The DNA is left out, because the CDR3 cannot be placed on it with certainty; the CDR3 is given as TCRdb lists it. The CDR3 protein is CASSVFSG. The gene calls are TRBV6-1 and TRBJ2-6; TRBD2, as called in the table, went unchecked against the DNA. The germline CDR1 and CDR2 sequences are MNHNS and SASEGT. The CDR3 has 8 amino acids, counting both end residues.

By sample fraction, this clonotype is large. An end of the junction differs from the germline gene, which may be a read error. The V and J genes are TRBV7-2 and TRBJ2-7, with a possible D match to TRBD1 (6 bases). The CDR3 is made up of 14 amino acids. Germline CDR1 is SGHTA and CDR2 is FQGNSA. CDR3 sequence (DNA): TGTGCCAGCAGCCGTCAGGGGCTTGGTTCACCCCTCCACTTC. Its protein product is CASSRQGLGSPLHF.

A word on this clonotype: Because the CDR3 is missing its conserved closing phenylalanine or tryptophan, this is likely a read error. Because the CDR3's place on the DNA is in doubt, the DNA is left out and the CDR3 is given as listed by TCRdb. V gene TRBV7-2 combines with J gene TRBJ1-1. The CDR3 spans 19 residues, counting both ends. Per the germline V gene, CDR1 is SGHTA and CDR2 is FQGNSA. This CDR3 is CASSLAQRGVLERPSTSGQ.

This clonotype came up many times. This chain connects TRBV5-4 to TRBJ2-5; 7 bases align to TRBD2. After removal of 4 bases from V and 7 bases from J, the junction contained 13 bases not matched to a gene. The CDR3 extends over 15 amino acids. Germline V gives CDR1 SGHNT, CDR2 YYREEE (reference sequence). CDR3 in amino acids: CASSPGGGASRTQYF. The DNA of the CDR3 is TGTGCCAGCAGCCCTGGGGGGGGAGCCTCGCGGACCCAGTACTTC.

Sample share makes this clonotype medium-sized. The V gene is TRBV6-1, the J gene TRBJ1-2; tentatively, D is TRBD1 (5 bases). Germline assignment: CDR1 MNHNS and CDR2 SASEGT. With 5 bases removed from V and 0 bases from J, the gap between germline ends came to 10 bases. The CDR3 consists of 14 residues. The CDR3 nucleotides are TGTGCCAGCAGTCCCGGGACCGCTAACTATGGCTACACCTTC. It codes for CASSPGTANYGYTF.

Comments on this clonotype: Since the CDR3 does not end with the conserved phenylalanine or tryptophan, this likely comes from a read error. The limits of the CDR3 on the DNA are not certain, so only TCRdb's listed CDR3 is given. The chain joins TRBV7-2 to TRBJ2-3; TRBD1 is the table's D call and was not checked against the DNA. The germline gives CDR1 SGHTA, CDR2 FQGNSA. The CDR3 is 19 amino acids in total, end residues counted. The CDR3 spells CASSFVGGRTSTDTQYFGP.